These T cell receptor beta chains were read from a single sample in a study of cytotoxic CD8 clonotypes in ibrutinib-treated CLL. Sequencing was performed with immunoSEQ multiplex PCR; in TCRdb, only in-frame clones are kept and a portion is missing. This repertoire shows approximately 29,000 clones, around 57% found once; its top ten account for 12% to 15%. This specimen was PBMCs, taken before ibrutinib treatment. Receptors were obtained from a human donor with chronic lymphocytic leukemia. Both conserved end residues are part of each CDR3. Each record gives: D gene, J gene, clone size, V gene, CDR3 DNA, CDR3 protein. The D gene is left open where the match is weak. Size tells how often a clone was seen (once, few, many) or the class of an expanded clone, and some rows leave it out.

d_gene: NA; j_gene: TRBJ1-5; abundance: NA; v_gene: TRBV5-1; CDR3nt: TGCGCCAGCAGCTCCAGGGGAGGGAATAGCAATCAGCCCCAGCATTTT; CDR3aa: CASSSRGGNSNQPQHF
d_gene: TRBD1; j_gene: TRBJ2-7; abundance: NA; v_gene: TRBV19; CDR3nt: TGTGCCAGTAGTTTGGGACAGGTTGTGGACGAGCAGTACTTC; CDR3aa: CASSLGQVVDEQYF
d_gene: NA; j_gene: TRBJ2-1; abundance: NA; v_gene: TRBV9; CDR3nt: TGTGCCAGCAGCGAACACGGGACTCGGGAAGTTGAGCAGTTCTTC; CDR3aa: CASSEHGTREVEQFF
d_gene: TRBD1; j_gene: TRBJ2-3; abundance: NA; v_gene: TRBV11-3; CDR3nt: TGTGCCAGCAGCTTAACCTCGGACAGGGCTACAGATACGCAGTATTTT; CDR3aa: CASSLTSDRATDTQYF
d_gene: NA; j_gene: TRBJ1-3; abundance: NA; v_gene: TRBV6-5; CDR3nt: TGTGCCAGCAGTTGGGACCTCAGGGGCTCTGGAAACACCATATATTTT; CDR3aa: CASSWDLRGSGNTIYF
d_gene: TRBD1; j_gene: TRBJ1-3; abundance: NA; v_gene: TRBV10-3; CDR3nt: TGTGCCACGATACAGGGGACTTCTGGAAACACCATATATTTT; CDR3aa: CATIQGTSGNTIYF
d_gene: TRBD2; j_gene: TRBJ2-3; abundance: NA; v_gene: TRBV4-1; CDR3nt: TGCGCCAGCAGCCCACCTAGCGGGACTCGAGGAGATACGCAGTATTTT; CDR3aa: CASSPPSGTRGDTQYF
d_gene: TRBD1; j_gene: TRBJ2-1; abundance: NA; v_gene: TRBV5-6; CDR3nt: TGTGCCAGCAGCCGGAGGGCCGGACAGGGGCTCAATGAGCAGTTCTTC; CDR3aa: CASSRRAGQGLNEQFF
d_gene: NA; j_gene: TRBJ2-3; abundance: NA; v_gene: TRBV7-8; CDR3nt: TGTGCCAGCAGCTACCCCGGGAGCCCCGGAGATACGCAGTATTTT; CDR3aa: CASSYPGSPGDTQYF
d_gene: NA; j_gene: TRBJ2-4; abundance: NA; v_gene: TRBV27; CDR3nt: TGTGCCAGCAGTCCATCCACCAAAACATTAGCCAAAAACATTCAGTACTTC; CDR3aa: CASSPSTKTLAKNIQYF
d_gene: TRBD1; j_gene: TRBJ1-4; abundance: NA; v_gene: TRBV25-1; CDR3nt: TGTGCCAGCAGTACTCCCAGGACAGGGTCCGACAATGAAAAACTGTTTTTT; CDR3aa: CASSTPRTGSDNEKLFF
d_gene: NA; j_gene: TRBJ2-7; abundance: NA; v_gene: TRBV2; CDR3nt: TGTGCCAGCATTCCAGCCGACTCCTACGAGCAGTACTTC; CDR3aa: CASIPADSYEQYF
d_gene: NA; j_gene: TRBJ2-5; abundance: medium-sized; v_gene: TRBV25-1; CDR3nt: TGTGCCAGTGGGGCCGGGAAAGTCACGCAAGAGACCCAGTACTTC; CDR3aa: CASGAGKVTQETQYF
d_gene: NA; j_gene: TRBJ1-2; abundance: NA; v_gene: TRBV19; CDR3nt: TGTGCCAGTAGTATTGGAAGGGCTTATGGCTACACCTTC; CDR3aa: CASSIGRAYGYTF
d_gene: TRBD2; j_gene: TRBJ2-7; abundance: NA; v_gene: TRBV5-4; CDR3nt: TGTGCCAGCACGATAGCGGGAAAGACCTACGAGCAGTACTTC; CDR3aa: CASTIAGKTYEQYF
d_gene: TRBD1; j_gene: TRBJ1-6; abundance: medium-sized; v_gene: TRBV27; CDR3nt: TGTGCCAGCGGCCGGACAGGGGAAAATTCACCCCTCCACTTT; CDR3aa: CASGRTGENSPLHF
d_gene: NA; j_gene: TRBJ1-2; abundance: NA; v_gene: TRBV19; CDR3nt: TGTGCCAGTAGTTCCGTCAGCTACTATGGCTACACCTTC; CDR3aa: CASSSVSYYGYTF
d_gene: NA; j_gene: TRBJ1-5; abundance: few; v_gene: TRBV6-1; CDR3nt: TGTGCCAGCTGGATGGGGCACAATCAGCCCCAGCATTTT; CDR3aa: CASWMGHNQPQHF
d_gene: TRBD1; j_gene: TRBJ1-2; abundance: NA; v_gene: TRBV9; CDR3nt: TGTGCCAGCAGCGAGGGACAGGGTTTAGCCTATGGCTACACCTTC; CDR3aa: CASSEGQGLAYGYTF
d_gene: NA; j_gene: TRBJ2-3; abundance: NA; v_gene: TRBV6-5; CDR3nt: TGTGCCACCAAGCAGGTGACGAGCACAGATACGCAGTATTTT; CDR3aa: CATKQVTSTDTQYF
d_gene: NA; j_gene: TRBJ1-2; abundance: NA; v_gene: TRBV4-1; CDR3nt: TGCGCCAGCAGCCAAGAGGGCGGGGGGCTCTTACTTTTCTATGGCTACACCTTC; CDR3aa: CASSQEGGGLLLFYGYTF
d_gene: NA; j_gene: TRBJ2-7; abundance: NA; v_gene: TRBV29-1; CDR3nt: TGCAGCGTTCGACCTACTTCCTACGAGCAGTACTTC; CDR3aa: CSVRPTSYEQYF
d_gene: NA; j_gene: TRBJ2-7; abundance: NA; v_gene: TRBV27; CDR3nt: TGTGCCAGCAGCCCCCACAACGCAGACTACGAGCAGTACTTC; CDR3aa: CASSPHNADYEQYF
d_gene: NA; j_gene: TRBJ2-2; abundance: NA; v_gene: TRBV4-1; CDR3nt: TGCGCCAGCAGCCAAGTCCCGGGAGCCCTGGGCGGGGAGCTGTTTTTT; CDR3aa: CASSQVPGALGGELFF
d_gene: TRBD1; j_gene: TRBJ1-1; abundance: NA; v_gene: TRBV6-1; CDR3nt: TGTGCCAGCAGCGTAACAGGGGGCGACACTGAAGCTTTCTTT; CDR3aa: CASSVTGGDTEAFF
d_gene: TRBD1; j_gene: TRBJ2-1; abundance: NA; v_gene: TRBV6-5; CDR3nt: TGTGCCAGCAGTACCGGGACAGGAGCCTACAATGAGCAGTTCTTC; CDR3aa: CASSTGTGAYNEQFF
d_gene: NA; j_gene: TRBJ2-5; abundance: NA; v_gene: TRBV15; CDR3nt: TGTGCCACCAGCAGAGGGCGACAGGTTGGGATGGAGACCCAGTACTTC; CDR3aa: CATSRGRQVGMETQYF
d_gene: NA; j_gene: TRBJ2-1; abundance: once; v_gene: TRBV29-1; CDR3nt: TGCAGCGCCTTGGGGCTAGTAGGCAATGAGCAGTTCTTC; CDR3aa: CSALGLVGNEQFF
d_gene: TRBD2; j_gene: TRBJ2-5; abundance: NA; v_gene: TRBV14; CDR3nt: TGTGCCAGCAGCCAAGTGGCGGGAGTAGAAAAGACCCAGTACTTC; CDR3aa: CASSQVAGVEKTQYF
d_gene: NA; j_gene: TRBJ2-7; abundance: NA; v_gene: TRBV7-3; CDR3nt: TGTGCCAGCAGCTTAAACTCCCCCTACGAGCAGTACTTC; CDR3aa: CASSLNSPYEQYF
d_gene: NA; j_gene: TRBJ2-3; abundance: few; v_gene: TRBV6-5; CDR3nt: TGTGCCAGCAGTTACCAGGTATCTAGCACAGATACGCAGTATTTT; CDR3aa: CASSYQVSSTDTQYF
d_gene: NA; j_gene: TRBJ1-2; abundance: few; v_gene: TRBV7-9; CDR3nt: TGTGCCAGCAGCCCTCCCCAGGGGCAGTTATATGGCTACACCTTC; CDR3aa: CASSPPQGQLYGYTF
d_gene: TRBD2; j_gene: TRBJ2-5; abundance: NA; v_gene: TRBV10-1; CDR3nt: TGCGCCAGCAGTGTCGCGGGGGGAGAGACCCAGTACTTC; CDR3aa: CASSVAGGETQYF
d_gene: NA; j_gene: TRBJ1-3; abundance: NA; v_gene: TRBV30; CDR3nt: TGTGCCTGGACACCCCCTGTCTCTGGAAACACCATATATTTT; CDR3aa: CAWTPPVSGNTIYF
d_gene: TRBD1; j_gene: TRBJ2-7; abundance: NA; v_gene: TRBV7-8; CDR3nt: TGTGCCAGCAGCCCCGGCCGGACAGGGTACGAGCAGTACTTC; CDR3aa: CASSPGRTGYEQYF
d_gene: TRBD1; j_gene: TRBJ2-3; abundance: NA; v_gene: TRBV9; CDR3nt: TGTGCCAGCAGCACTGGACAGGGGGACACAGATACGCAGTATTTT; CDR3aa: CASSTGQGDTDTQYF
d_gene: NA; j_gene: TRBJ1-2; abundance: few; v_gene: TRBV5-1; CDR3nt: TGCGCCAGCAGCCAGTGGTCGCAGGCTGGTACCGTATACGGTGGCTACACCTTC; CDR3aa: CASSQWSQAGTVYGGYTF
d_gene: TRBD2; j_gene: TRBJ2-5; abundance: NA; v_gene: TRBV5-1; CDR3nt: TGCGCCAGCAGCGAGGAACTAGCGGGGGGTCCAGAGACCCAGTACTTC; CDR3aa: CASSEELAGGPETQYF
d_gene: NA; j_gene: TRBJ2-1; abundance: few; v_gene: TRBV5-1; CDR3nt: TGCGCCAGCAGCTTGGCGGGGACTCCCTACAATGAGCAGTTCTTC; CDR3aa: CASSLAGTPYNEQFF
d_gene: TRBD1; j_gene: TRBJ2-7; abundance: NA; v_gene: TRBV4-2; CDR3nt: TGTGCCAGCAGCCAAGAAGTCGGGACAGGGGGCTACGAGCAGTACTTC; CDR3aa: CASSQEVGTGGYEQYF
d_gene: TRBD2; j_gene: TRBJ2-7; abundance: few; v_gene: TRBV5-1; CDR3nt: TGCGCCAGCAGCGACCCGGGACTAGCGGCCCCTCTCCTCGCCGAGCAGTACTTC; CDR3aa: CASSDPGLAAPLLAEQYF
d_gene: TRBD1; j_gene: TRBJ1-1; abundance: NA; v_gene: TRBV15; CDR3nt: TGTGCCACCAGCAGCTACAGGGGTGAAGCTTTCTTT; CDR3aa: CATSSYRGEAFF
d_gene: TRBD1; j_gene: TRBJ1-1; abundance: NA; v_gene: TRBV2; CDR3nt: TGTGCCAGCAGTGGGATACAGGGGAGGTACACTGAAGCTTTCTTT; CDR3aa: CASSGIQGRYTEAFF
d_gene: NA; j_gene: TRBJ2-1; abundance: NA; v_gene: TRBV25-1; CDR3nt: TGTGCCAGCAGACACCCGGGACTCTACTCCTACAATGAGCAGTTCTTC; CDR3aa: CASRHPGLYSYNEQFF
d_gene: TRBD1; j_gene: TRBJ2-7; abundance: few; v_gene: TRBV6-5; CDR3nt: TGTGCCAGCAGTCCGACAGGGGGCTCCGACTACGAGCAGTACTTC; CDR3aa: CASSPTGGSDYEQYF
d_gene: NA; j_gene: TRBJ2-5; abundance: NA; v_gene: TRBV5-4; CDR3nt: TGTGCCAGCAGCTTGCGGACAACAAAAGAGACCCAGTACTTC; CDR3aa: CASSLRTTKETQYF
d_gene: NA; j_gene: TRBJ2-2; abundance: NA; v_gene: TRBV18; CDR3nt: TGTGCCAGCCACGGGGGCGGGAGCCGATCCGGGGAGCTGTTTTTT; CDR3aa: CASHGGGSRSGELFF
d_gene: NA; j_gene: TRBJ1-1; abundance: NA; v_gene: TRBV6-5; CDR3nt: TGTGCCAGCAGTTACTCAACAGGGAATGAAGCTTTCTTT; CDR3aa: CASSYSTGNEAFF
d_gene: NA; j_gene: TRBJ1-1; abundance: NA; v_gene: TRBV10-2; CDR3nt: TGCGCCAGCAGTGAGTGGCGTGAAGCTTTCTTT; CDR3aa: CASSEWREAFF
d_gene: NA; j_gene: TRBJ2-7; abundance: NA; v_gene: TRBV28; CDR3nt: TGTGCCAGCAACCACAACGGTTACGAGCAGTACTTC; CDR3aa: CASNHNGYEQYF
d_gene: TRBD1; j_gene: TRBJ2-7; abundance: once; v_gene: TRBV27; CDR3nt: TGTGCCAGCAGCCCCGGGGGGACAGGGAACGAGCAGTACTTC; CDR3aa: CASSPGGTGNEQYF
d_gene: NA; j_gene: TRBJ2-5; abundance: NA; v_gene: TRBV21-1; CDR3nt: TGTGCCAGCAGCAAAGACCACACGGTGGTAGCGGGAGGGCCGGGAGAGACCCAGTACTTC; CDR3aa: CASSKDHTVVAGGPGETQYF
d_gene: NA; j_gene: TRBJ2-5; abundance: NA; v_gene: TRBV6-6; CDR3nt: TGTGCCAGCAGTTACGCTGGGTTGGGAGAGACCCAGTACTTC; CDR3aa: CASSYAGLGETQYF
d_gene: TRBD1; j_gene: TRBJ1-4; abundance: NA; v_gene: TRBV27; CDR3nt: TGTGCCAGCAGTTTATGGTTGGGGACAGGGCACGCTGAACTGTTTTTT; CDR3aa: CASSLWLGTGHAELFF
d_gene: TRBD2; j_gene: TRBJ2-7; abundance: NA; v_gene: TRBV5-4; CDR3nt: TGTGCCAGCAGCTGGCTAGCGGGAGAAAACGAGCAGTACTTC; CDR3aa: CASSWLAGENEQYF